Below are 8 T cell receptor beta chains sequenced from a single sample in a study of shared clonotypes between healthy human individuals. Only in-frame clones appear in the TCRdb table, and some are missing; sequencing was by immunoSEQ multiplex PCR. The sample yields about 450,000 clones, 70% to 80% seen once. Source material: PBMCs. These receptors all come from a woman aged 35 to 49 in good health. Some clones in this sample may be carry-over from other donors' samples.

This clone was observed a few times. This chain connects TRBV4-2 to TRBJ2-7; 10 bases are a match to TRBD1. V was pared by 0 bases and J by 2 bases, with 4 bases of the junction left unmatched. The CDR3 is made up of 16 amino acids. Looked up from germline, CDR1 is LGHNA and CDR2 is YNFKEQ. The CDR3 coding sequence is TGTGCCAGCAGCCAAGAGGAGGGACAGGGGACCTACGAGCAGTACTTC. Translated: CASSQEEGQGTYEQYF.

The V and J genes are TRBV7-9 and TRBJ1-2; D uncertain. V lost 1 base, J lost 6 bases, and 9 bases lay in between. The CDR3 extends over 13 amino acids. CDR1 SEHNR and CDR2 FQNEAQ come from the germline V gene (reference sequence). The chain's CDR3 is CASSLDRGDGYTF. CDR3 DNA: TGTGCCAGCAGCTTAGATCGAGGCGATGGCTACACCTTC.

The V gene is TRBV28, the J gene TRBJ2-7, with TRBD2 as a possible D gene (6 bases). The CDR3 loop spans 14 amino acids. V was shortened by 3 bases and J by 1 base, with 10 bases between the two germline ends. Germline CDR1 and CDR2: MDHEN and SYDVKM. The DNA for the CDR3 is TGTGCCAGCAGTTTTCTTAGCGGTTCCTACGAGCAGTACTTC. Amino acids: CASSFLSGSYEQYF.

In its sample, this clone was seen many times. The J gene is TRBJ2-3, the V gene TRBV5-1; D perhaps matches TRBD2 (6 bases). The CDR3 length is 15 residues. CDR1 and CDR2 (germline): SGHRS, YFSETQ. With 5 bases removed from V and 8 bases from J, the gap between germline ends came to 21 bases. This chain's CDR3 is CASRPGLPWTLTQYF. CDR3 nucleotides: TGCGCCAGCAGGCCGGGACTCCCTTGGACCCTTACGCAGTATTTT.

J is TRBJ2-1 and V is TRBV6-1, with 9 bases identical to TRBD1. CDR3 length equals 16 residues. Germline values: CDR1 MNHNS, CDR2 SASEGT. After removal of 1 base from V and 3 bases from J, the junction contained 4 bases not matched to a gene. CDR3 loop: CASSEDTGGGYNEQFF. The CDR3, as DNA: TGTGCCAGCAGTGAAGATACAGGGGGCGGCTACAATGAGCAGTTCTTC.

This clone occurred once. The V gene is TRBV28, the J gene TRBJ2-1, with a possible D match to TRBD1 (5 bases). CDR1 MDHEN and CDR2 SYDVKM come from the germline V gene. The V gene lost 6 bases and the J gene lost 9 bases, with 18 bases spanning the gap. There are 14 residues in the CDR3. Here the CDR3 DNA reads TGTGCCAGCAGCCCGACATTGGCAGGGCGTGAGCAGTTCTTC. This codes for CASSPTLAGREQFF.

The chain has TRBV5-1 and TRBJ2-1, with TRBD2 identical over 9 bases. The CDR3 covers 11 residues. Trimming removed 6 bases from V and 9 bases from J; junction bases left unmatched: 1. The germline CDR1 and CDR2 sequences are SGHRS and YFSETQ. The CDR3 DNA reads TGCGCCAGCACTAGCGGGATTGAGCAGTTCTTC. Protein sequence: CASTSGIEQFF.

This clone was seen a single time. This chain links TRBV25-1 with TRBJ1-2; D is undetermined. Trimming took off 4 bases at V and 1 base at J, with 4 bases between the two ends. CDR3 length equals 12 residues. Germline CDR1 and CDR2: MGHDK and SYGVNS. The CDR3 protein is CASSAFNYGYTF. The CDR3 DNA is TGTGCCAGCAGTGCTTTTAACTATGGCTACACCTTC.